These T cell receptor beta chains were read from a single sample in a study of cytomegalovirus exposure and HLA in healthy donors. Libraries were prepared by immunoSEQ multiplex PCR; TCRdb keeps only in-frame clonotypes and omits some of them. The sample holds 150,000 to 200,000 clones; approximately 80% are singletons and the top ten take approximately 5.4%. The source material was PBMCs. These receptors were obtained from a woman aged 25 to 45 in good health and CMV-seropositive. The CDR3 runs from the conserved cysteine through the conserved F or W. The D gene is left open where the match is weak. A row's size may be missing; if present it is once, few, many or a size class.

CDR3 length,clone size,J gene,D gene,V gene,CDR3 DNA,CDR3 protein
14,.,TRBJ1-1,TRBD1,TRBV5-1,TGCGCCAGCAGCATCAACAGGGGCCCAACTGAAGCTTTCTTT,CASSINRGPTEAFF
16,.,TRBJ1-1,.,TRBV18,TGTGCCAGCTCACCGACCGGGTCAGGGGTAGGCACTGAAGCTTTCTTT,CASSPTGSGVGTEAFF
16,.,TRBJ2-7,TRBD2,TRBV10-1,TGCGCCAGCAGTGAGTCGGCTAGCGGGGGGCGATACGAGCAGTACTTC,CASSESASGGRYEQYF
14,.,TRBJ2-5,.,TRBV11-3,TGTGCCAGCAGCTCCGGATCGGAGAGAGAGACCCAGTACTTC,CASSSGSERETQYF
14,.,TRBJ1-6,TRBD1,TRBV5-1,TGCGCCAGCTGGGACAGCCTGTATAATTCACCCCTCCACTTT,CASWDSLYNSPLHF
14,once,TRBJ2-7,.,TRBV4-2,TGTGCCAGCAGCGAGGCGGGTTACTCCTACGAGCAGTACTTC,CASSEAGYSYEQYF
15,.,TRBJ2-3,TRBD2,TRBV28,TGTGCCAGCGTCCGAGCGGGAGTAAGCACAGATACGCAGTATTTT,CASVRAGVSTDTQYF
14,.,TRBJ2-7,TRBD1,TRBV19,TGTGCCAGCGATCGGGGACAGGCGGGTGGTGAGCAGTACTTC,CASDRGQAGGEQYF
16,.,TRBJ2-7,TRBD2,TRBV7-8,TGTGCCAGCAGCTTAGGAAGCCGGGGGGGCCTTGGGGAGCAGTACTTC,CASSLGSRGGLGEQYF
15,.,TRBJ2-7,TRBD2,TRBV27,TGTGCCAGCAGTATCCGGACTAGCGGGATCGACGAGCAGTACTTC,CASSIRTSGIDEQYF
18,.,TRBJ1-5,TRBD1,TRBV15,TGTGCCACCAGCAGAGGGACAGGGGGTACTTTAAGCAATCAGCCCCAGCATTTT,CATSRGTGGTLSNQPQHF
16,.,TRBJ2-2,.,TRBV7-6,TGTGCCAGCAGCTTAGTCAGGAGGCCGAACACCGGGGAGCTGTTTTTT,CASSLVRRPNTGELFF
15,.,TRBJ1-2,.,TRBV4-3,TGCGCCAGCAGCCAACCTTGGGGGGGCTCACGAGGCTACACCTTC,CASSQPWGGSRGYTF
11,.,TRBJ1-1,TRBD1,TRBV20-1,TGCAGTGCTTCAGGGGGCACTGAAGCTTTCTTT,CSASGGTEAFF
13,few,TRBJ1-1,.,TRBV6-5,TGTGCCGGCGGGAAGACTGTGAACACTGAAGCTTTCTTT,CAGGKTVNTEAFF
14,.,TRBJ2-1,.,TRBV11-2,TGTGCCAGCAGCTCCTTAACTGGCTACAATGAGCAGTTCTTC,CASSSLTGYNEQFF
12,.,TRBJ2-5,.,TRBV5-8,TGTGCCAGCAGCGTGAGGGGGGGGACCCAGTACTTC,CASSVRGGTQYF
16,.,TRBJ2-7,.,TRBV2,TGTGCCAGCAGTGTGGTAGTAAGGACAGCTCCCTACGAGCAGTACTTC,CASSVVVRTAPYEQYF
18,.,TRBJ2-1,TRBD2,TRBV27,TGTGCCAGCAGCCTCAGCCCCCCTCGACTAGCGATAGGGTATGAGCAGTTCTTC,CASSLSPPRLAIGYEQFF
16,.,TRBJ1-3,TRBD1,TRBV7-2,TGTGCCAGCAGCTTCGCCGGACAGGGGACTGGAAACACCATATATTTT,CASSFAGQGTGNTIYF
15,.,TRBJ1-3,.,TRBV6-5,TGTGCCAGCGGGCTCACAACACCTCCAGGAAACACCATATATTTT,CASGLTTPPGNTIYF
13,.,TRBJ2-7,TRBD2,TRBV6-1,TGTGCCACTTTATTACTAGCGGGGGACGAGCAGTACTTC,CATLLLAGDEQYF
14,few,TRBJ2-5,.,TRBV10-2,TGCGCCAGCAGTGGGGGAGGTGTACAAGAGACCCAGTACTTC,CASSGGGVQETQYF